The entry below gives a single T cell receptor (beta chain) sequence along with its context. The target antigen is unknown. Preparation of the TCRbeta library involved a method that used unique molecular identifiers. One entry per CDR3 protein results from TCRdb running MiXCR on the PCR reads. The table has hundreds of thousands of distinct CDR3 sequences, over 10% seen once. The source of the sample is a study of T-cell reconstitution after alpha-beta-depleted transplantation in children. The study, taken as a whole, reports: Fresh T-cell production supplied most of the T-cell counts and diversity seen one year after transplant.

Germline values: CDR1 SGHRS, CDR2 YFSETQ. The V end was cut by 0 bases, the J end by 2 bases, with 12 bases between. This CDR3 has 16 amino acids. The chain employs TRBV5-1 and TRBJ2-1, with D perhaps assigned TRBD1 or TRBD2 (6 bases each). The sequence derives from a girl aged 2 to 10 with congenital amegakaryocytic thrombocytopenia, due to receive a stem cell transplant. The sequenced sample was PBMCs, obtained before TCRalphabeta/CD19-depleted stem cell transplant. CDR3: CASSLVRGRPYNEQFF. In DNA, the CDR3 is TGCGCCAGCAGCTTGGTTCGGGGGCGACCCTACAATGAGCAGTTCTTC.